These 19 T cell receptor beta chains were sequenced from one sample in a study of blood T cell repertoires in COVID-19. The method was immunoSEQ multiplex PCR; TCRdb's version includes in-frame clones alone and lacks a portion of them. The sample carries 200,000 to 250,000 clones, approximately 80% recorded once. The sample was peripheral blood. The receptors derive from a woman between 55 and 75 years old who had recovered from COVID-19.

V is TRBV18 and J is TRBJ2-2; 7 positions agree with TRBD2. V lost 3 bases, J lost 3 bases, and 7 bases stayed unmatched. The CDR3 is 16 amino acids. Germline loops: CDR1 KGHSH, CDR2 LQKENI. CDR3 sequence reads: CASSPRSSGHTGELFF. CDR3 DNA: TGTGCCAGCTCACCCCGGAGTAGCGGGCACACCGGGGAGCTGTTTTTT.

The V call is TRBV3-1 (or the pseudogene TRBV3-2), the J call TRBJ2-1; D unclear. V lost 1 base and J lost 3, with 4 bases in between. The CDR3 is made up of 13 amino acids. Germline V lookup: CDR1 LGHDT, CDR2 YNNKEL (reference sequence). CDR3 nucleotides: TGTGCCAGCAGCCAAGCCCTCTACAATGAGCAGTTCTTC. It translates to CASSQALYNEQFF.

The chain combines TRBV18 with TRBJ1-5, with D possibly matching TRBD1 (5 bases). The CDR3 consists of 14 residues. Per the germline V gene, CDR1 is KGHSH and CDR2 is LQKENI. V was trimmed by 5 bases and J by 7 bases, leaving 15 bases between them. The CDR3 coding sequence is TGTGCCAGCTCATCAACAGGTGGGCTGCAGCCCCAGCATTTT. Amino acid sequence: CASSSTGGLQPQHF.

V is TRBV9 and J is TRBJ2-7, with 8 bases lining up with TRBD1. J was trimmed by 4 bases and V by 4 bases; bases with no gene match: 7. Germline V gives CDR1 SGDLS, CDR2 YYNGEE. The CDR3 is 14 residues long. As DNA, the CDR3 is TGTGCCAGCAGCATAGGACAGGGTTCATACGAGCAGTACTTC. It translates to CASSIGQGSYEQYF.

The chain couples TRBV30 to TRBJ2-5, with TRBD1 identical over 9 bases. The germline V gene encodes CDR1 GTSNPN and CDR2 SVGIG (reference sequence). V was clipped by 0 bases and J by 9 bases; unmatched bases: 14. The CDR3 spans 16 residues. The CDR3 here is CAWSVGGTGPGKPQYF. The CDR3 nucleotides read TGTGCCTGGAGTGTAGGCGGGACAGGGCCCGGGAAGCCCCAGTACTTC. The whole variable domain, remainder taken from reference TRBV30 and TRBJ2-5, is SQTIHQWPATLVQPVGSPLSLECTVEGTSNPNLYWYRQAAGRGLQLLFYSVGIGQISSEVPQNLSASRPQDRQFILSSKKLLLSDSGFYLCAWSVGGTGPGKPQYFGPGTRLLVL.

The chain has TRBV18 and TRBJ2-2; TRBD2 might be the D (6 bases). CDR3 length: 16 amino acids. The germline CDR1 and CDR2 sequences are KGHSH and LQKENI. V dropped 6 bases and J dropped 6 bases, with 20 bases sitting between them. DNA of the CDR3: TGTGCCAGCTCGTTCACTTCGGACTACGGACCCGGGGAGCTGTTTTTT. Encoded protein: CASSFTSDYGPGELFF.

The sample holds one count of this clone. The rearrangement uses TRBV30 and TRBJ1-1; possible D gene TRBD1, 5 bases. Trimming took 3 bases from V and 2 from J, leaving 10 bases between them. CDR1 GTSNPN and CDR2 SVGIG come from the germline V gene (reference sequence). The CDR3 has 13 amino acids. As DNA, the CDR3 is TGTGCCTGGAGGGCAGGGTTTAACACTGAAGCTTTCTTT. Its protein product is CAWRAGFNTEAFF.

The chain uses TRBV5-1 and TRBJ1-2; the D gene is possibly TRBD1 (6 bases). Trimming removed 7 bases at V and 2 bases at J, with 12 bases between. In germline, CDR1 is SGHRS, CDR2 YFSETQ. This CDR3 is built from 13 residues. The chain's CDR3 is CASRDTSNYGYTF. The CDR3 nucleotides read TGCGCCAGCCGGGACACCTCCAACTATGGCTACACCTTC.

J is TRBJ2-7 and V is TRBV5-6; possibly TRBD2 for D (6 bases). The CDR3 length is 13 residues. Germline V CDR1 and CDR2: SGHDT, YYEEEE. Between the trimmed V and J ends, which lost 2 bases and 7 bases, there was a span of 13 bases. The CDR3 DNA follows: TGTGCCAGCAGCTTCGGGGGAGGTCGGGAGCAGTACTTC. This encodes CASSFGGGREQYF. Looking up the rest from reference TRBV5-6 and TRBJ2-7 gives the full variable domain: DAGVTQSPTHLIKTRGQQVTLRCSPKSGHDTVSWYQQALGQGPQFIFQYYEEEERQRGNFPDRFSGHQFPNYSSELNVNALLLGDSALYLCASSFGGGREQYFGPGTRLTVT.

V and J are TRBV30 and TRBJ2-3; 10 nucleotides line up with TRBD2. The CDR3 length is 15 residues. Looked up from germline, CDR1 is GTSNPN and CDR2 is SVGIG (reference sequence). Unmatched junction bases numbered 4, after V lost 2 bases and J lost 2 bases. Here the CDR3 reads CAWSQSGGATDTQYF. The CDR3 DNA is TGTGCCTGGAGTCAGAGCGGGGGGGCCACAGATACGCAGTATTTT.

DNA for the CDR3: TGCACCCCACCCAGGGAACATAGATCTGGAAACACCATATATTTT. Residues: CTPPREHRSGNTIYF. The chain uses TRBV29-1 and TRBJ1-3; D is perhaps TRBD1 (5 bases). This CDR3 has 15 amino acids. Germline CDR1 is SQVTM and CDR2 is ANQGSEA.

CDR3 bases: TGCGCCAGCAGCTTGTCCCCAGGGGCGAAGCTGGGCTACACCTTC. This sequence encodes CASSLSPGAKLGYTF. The V and J genes are TRBV5-1 and TRBJ1-2, with D perhaps TRBD1 (6 bases). Looked up from germline, CDR1 is SGHRS and CDR2 is YFSETQ. The CDR3 runs 15 residues. Trimming shortened V by 1 base and J by 8 bases, and 18 bases separated the two germline ends.

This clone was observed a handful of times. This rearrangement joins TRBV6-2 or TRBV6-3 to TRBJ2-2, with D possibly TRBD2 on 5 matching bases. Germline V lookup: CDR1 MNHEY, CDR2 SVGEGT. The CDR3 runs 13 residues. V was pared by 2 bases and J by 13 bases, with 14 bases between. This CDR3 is CASSYEGPPVLFF. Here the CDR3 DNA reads TGTGCCAGCAGTTACGAGGGTCCCCCTGTGCTGTTTTTT.

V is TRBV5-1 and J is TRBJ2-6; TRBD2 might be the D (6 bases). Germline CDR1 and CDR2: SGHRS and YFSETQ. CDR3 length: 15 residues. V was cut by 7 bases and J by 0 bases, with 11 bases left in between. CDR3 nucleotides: TGCGCCAGCCACCCCGGGGGCTCTGGGGCCAACGTCCTGACTTTC. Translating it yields CASHPGGSGANVLTF.

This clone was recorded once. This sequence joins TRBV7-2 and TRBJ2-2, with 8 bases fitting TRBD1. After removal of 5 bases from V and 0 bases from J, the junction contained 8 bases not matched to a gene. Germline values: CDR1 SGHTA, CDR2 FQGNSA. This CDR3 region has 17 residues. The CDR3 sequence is CASSLVRGPTNTGELFF. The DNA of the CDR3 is TGTGCCAGCAGCCTTGTCAGGGGGCCGACGAACACCGGGGAGCTGTTTTTT.

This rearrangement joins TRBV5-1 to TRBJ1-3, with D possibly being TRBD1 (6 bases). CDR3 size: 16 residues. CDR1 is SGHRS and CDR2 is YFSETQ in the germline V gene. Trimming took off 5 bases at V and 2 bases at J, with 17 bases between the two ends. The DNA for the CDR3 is TGCGCCAGCAGGCATTTCCCGGACAGCACTGGAAACACCATATATTTT. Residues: CASRHFPDSTGNTIYF. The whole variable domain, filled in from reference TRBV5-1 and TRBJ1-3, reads KAGVTQTPRYLIKTRGQQVTLSCSPISGHRSVSWYQQTPGQGLQFLFEYFSETQRNKGNFPGRFSGRQFSNSRSEMNVSTLELGDSALYLCASRHFPDSTGNTIYFGEGSWLTVV.

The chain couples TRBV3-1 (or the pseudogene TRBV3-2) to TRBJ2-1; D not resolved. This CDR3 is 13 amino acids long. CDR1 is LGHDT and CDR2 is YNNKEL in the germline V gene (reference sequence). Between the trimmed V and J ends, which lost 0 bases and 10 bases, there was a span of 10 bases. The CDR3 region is CASSQDRYREQFF. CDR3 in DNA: TGTGCCAGCAGCCAAGATCGATACCGGGAGCAGTTCTTC.

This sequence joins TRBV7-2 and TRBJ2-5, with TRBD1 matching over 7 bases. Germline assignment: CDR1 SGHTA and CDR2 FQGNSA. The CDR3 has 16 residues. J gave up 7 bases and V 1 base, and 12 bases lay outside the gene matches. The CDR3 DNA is TGTGCCAGCAGCTTAGAAGGGGGCCTCACCGAGGGGACCCAGTACTTC. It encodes CASSLEGGLTEGTQYF. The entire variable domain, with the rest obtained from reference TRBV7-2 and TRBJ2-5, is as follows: GAGVSQSPSNKVTEKGKDVELRCDPISGHTALYWYRQSLGQGLEFLIYFQGNSAPDKSGLPSDRFSAERTGGSVSTLTIQRTQQEDSAVYLCASSLEGGLTEGTQYFGPGTRLLVL.

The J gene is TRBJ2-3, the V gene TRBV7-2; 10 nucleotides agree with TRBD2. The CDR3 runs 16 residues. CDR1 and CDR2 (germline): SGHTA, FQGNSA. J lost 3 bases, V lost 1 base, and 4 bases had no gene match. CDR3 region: CASSLEAGGWTDTQYF. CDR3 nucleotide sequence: TGTGCCAGCAGCTTAGAAGCGGGGGGGTGGACAGATACGCAGTATTTT.